This TCR beta chain is from a study of cytomegalovirus exposure and HLA in healthy donors. Findings of the study overall: The authors enumerated around 150 TCR beta chains as linked to cytomegalovirus.

The table came from immunoSEQ multiplex PCR; TCRdb's copy has only in-frame clones and leaves some out. Counted here are 50,000 or so clones, approximately 93% occurring once; the ten biggest clones make up less than 9.5%. The V end was cut by 7 bases, the J end by 6 bases, with 18 bases between. The CDR3 is 14 amino acids. Germline V gives CDR1 SGHVS, CDR2 FQNEAQ. Separate from the roughly 670-subject first cohort, the roughly 110-subject validation cohort was the one that the donors belonged to. Turning to this clone: Its antigen is still unknown.

The J gene is TRBJ1-1, the V gene TRBV7-8; D not resolved. This clonotype was obtained from a woman between 18 and 29 years old in good health and CMV-seropositive. The sequencing input was PBMCs. The CDR3 region has the DNA TGTGCCAGCAACATGAACGGCGGGTACGCTGAAGCTTTCTTT. Amino acids: CASNMNGGYAEAFF.